This entry concerns a single TCR beta chain. The source of the sample is a study of blood T cell repertoires in COVID-19. Across the whole study: COVID-19 samples collected from the United States, Italy and Spain covered acute and convalescent phases. T cells, B-cell-depleted T cells, or PBMCs supplied cDNA or gDNA.

Germline V gives CDR1 LNHDA, CDR2 SQIVND (reference sequence). V lost 6 bases, J lost 6 bases, and 11 bases stayed unmatched. This CDR3 has 16 amino acids. The Seattle patients joined while their infection was active and were tracked longitudinally afterward. Authors' methods: Estimates of nucleated cell counts were drawn from the amplification of reference gene primers. This table comes from immunoSEQ multiplex PCR, and its TCRdb copy is limited to in-frame clones, with some not included. The DNA was the basis for D and trimming; V, J and clone size are from that table. The top ten clones hold under 0.95% of a sample with approximately 210,000 clones, just under 85% of them seen once.

The specimen sequenced was peripheral blood. The genes are TRBV19 and TRBJ2-1; 10 positions match TRBD2. The source is a man in his 60s with COVID-19, enrolled during active disease. The CDR3 DNA reads TGTGCCAGTAGGATCACACCTAGCGGGAGTTTCAATGAGCAGTTCTTC. Encoded protein: CASRITPSGSFNEQFF.